Below, one TCR beta chain is given with its context. The antigen is not known. Only in-frame clones appear in the TCRdb table, and some are missing; sequencing was by immunoSEQ multiplex PCR. The table shows 100,000 to 150,000 clones, with roughly 85% occurring only once. The V end was cut by 4 bases, the J end by 1 base, with 20 bases between. This CDR3 has 18 amino acids. Germline-derived CDR1 and CDR2 are SGHVS and FQNEAQ. The sample originates from a study of T cell responses to AZD1222 COVID-19 vaccine. Study-level points and caveats: It should be noted that donors were predominantly white British and more often female, and clonal diversity was possibly underestimated.

The V and J genes are TRBV7-8 and TRBJ1-3; D not resolved. This specimen consisted of peripheral blood, obtained on day 0 of AZD1222 vaccination. The receptor's source is an adult in good health. CDR3 nucleotide sequence: TGTGCCAGCAGCTCGGCTACTGGCGGGTTAGGGTCTGGAAACACCATATATTTT. It yields the protein CASSSATGGLGSGNTIYF.